This T cell receptor beta chain came from a study of control samples from healthy donors and cancer patients. Sequenced by immunoSEQ multiplex PCR; TCRdb stores in-frame clones only, minus some. The top ten clones hold 25% to 30% of a sample with 6,500 to 8,500 clones, more than 65% of them seen once. V gave up 3 bases and J gave up 4 bases, with 13 bases separating them. The CDR3 length is 14 residues. Germline V lookup: CDR1 KGHSH, CDR2 LQKENI. This clone showed up just once. The sample was PBMCs. This TCR was recovered from a man in his 70s with lung cancer. The chain is built from TRBV18 and TRBJ2-7; D tentatively reads TRBD1 or TRBD2 (5 bases each). In nucleotides, the CDR3 is TGTGCCAGCTCACCGGGACCGTCCATTTACGAGCAGTACTTC. Protein sequence: CASSPGPSIYEQYF.